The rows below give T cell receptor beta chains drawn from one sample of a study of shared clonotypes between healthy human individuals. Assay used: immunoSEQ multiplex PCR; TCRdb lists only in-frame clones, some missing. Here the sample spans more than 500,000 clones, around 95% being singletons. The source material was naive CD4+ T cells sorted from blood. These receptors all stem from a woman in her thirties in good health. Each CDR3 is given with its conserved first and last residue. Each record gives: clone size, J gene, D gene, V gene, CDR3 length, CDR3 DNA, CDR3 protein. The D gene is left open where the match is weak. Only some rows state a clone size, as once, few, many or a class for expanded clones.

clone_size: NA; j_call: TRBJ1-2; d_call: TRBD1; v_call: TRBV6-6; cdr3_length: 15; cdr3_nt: TGTGCCAGCAGTTACTTGGCCGGACAGGGAGATGGCTACACCTTC; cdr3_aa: CASSYLAGQGDGYTF
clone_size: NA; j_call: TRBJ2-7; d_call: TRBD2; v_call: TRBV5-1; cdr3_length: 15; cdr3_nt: TGCGCCAGCAGCTTAGGACTAGCGTTAACCTACGAGCAGTACTTC; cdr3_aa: CASSLGLALTYEQYF
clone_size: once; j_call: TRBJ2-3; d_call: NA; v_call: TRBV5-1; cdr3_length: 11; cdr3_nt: TGCGCCAGCAGCGCGGACGATACGCAGTATTTT; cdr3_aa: CASSADDTQYF
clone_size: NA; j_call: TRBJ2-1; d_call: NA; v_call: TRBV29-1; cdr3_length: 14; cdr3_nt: TGCAGCGTTAGGTTTCCGGGAGTTTACTCTGAGCAGTTCTTC; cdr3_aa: CSVRFPGVYSEQFF
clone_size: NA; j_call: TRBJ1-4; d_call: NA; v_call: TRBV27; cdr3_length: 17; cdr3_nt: TGTGCCAGCAGTTTATCGTATGAACTTGCAACTAATGAAAAACTGTTTTTT; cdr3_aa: CASSLSYELATNEKLFF
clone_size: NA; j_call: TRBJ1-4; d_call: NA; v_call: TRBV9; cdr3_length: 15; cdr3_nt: TGTGCCAGCAGCGTAGGAGTTTCCCCTAATGAAAAACTGTTTTTT; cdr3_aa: CASSVGVSPNEKLFF
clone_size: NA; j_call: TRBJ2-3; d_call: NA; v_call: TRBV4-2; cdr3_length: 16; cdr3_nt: TGTGCCAGCAGCAGTTTCTTAGGAATAAGTAGAGATACGCAGTATTTT; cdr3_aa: CASSSFLGISRDTQYF
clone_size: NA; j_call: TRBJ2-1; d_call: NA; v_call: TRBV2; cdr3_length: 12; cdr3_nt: TGTGCCAGCAGTGAGCCCCCGGGGAGGCAGTTCTTC; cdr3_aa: CASSEPPGRQFF
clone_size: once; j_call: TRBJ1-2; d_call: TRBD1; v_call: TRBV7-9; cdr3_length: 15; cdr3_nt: TGTGCCAGCAGTACTAAGGGGGCCCATAACTATGGCTACACCTTC; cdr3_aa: CASSTKGAHNYGYTF
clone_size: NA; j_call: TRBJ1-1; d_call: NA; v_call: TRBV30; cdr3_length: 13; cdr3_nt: TGTGCCTGGAGTCTGGGCTCATTGTCTTCAGCTTTCTTT; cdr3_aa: CAWSLGSLSSAFF
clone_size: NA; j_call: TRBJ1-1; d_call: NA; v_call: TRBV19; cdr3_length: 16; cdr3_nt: TGTGCCAGCAGTGCAGTTAGAGGACTTATGAACACTGAAGCTTTCTTT; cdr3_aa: CASSAVRGLMNTEAFF
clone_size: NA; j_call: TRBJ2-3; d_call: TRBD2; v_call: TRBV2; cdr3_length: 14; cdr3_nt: TGTGCCAGCATTGCTAGCGGGAATCCAGATACGCAGTATTTT; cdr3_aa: CASIASGNPDTQYF
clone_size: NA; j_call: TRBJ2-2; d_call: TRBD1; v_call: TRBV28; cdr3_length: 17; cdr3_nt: TGTGCCAGCACCGCTGGGACAGGCACCGCAGGTATCGGGGAGCTGTTTTTT; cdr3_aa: CASTAGTGTAGIGELFF
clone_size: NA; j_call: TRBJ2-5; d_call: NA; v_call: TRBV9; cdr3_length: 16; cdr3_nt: TGTGCCAGCAGCGTAGCGGCGGAGACCCCCCAAGAGACCCAGTACTTC; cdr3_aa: CASSVAAETPQETQYF
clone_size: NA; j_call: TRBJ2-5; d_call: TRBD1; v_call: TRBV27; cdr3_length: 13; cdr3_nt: TGTGCCAGCAGAGGACAGGGGGGAGAGACCCAGTACTTC; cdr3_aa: CASRGQGGETQYF
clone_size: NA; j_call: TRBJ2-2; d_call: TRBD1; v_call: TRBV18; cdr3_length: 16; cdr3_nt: TGTGCCAGCTCACCATCCGGGACAGGGGAAACCGGGGAGCTGTTTTTT; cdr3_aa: CASSPSGTGETGELFF
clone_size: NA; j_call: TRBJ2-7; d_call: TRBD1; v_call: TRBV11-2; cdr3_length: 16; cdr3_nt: TGTGCCAGCAGCCCTTCCCCGGGACAGGGTATCTACGAGCAGTACTTC; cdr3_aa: CASSPSPGQGIYEQYF
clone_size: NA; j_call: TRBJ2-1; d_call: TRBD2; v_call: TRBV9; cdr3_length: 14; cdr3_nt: TGTGCCAGCAGCTCCACCGGGACTAGCAATGATCAGTTCTTC; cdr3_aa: CASSSTGTSNDQFF
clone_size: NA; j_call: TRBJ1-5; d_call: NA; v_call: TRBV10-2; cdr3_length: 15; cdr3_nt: TGCGCCAGCAGTGGCCCGGGACGGACTCAATGGCCCCAGCATTTT; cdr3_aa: CASSGPGRTQWPQHF
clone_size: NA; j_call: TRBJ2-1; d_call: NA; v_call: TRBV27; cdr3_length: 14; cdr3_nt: TGTGCCAGCAGTTTAAGGCAGGCTAACAATGAGCAGTTCTTC; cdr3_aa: CASSLRQANNEQFF
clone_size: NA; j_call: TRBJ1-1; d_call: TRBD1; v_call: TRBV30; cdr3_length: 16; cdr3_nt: TGTGCCTGGAGTCGGACAGGGATTGTCATGAACACTGAAGCTTTCTTT; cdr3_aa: CAWSRTGIVMNTEAFF
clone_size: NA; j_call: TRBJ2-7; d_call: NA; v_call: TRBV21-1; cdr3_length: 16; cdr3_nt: TGTGCCAGCAGCAAAGGACAGGCAGCCCTCTCCTACGAGCAGTACTTC; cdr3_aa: CASSKGQAALSYEQYF
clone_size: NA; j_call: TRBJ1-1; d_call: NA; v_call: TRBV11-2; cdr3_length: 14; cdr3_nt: TGTGCCAGCACCATCGGGACGGAGAACACTGAAGCTTTCTTT; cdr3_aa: CASTIGTENTEAFF
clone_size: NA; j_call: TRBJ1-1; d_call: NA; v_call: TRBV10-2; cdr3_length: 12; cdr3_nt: TGCGCCAGCAGTGGTTACAGGTCTGAAGCTTTCTTT; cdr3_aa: CASSGYRSEAFF
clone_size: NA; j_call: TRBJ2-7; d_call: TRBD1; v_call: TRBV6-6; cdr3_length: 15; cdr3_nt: TGTGCCAGCAGTTCCCCGGGGACAGGGGCCTACGAGCAGTACTTC; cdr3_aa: CASSSPGTGAYEQYF
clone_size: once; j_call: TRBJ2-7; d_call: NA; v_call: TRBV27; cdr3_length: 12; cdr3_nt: TGTGCCAGCGCCAAGGCGGGGGCCGAGCAGTACTTC; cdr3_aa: CASAKAGAEQYF
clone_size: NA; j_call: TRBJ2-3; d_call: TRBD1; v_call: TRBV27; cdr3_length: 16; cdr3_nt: TGTGCCAGCAGTTCCCCAGGGGGACCCAGCACAGATACGCAGTATTTT; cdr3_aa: CASSSPGGPSTDTQYF